The sequence of this TCR beta chain was determined in a study of blood T cell repertoires in COVID-19. V gave up 9 bases and J gave up 2 bases; unmatched junction bases: 4. CDR1 and CDR2 (germline): MNHEY, SVGAGI. This CDR3 comprises 13 residues. The repertoire was sequenced with immunoSEQ multiplex PCR; TCRdb's copy has only in-frame clones and lacks some. The profile shows 230,000 or so clones, about 86% of them singletons. This clone has just a few counts. V is TRBV6-5 and J is TRBJ1-1, with 9 bases that match TRBD1. This TCR derives from a man over 45 with active or convalescent COVID-19. The sequenced sample was peripheral blood. For the CDR3, the DNA is TGTGCCAGTGGGGACAGGGCCAACACTGAAGCTTTCTTT. Encoded protein: CASGDRANTEAFF.